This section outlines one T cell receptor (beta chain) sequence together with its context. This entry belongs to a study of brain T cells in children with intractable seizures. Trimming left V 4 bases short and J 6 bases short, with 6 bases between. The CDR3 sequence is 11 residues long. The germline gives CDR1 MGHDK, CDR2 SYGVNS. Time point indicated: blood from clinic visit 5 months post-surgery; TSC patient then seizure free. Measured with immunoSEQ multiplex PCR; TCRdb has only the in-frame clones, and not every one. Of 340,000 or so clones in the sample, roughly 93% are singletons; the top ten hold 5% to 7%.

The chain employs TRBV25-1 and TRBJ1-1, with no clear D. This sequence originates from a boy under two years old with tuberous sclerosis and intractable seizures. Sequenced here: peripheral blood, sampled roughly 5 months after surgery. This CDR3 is CASSVWAEAFF. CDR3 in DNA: TGTGCCAGCAGTGTTTGGGCTGAAGCTTTCTTT. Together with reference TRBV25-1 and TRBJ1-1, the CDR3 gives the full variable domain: EADIYQTPRYLVIGTGKKITLECSQTMGHDKMYWYQQDPGMELHLIHYSYGVNSTEKGDLSSESTVSRIRTEHFPLTLESARPSHTSQYLCASSVWAEAFFGQGTRLTVV.